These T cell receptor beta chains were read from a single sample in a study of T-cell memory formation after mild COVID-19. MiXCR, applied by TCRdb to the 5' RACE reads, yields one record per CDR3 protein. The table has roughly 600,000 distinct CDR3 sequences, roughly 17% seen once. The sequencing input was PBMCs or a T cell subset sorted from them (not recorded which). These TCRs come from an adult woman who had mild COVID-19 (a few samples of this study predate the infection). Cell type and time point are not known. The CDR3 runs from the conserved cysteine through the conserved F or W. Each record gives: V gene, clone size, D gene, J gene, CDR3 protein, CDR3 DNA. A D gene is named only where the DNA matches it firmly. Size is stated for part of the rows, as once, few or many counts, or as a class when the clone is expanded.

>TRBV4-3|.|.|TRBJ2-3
CASSQGLGTDTQYF
TGCGCCAGCAGCCAGGGCTTGGGAACAGATACGCAGTATTTT
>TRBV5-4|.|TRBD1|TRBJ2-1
CASSDRGSGAYNEQFF
TGTGCCAGCAGTGACAGGGGATCGGGCGCCTACAATGAGCAGTTCTTC
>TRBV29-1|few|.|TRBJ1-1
CSVGESMNTEAFF
TGCAGCGTTGGGGAGAGCATGAACACTGAAGCTTTCTTT
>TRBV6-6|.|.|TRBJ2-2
CASRVGENTGELFF
TGTGCCAGCAGGGTTGGGGAGAACACCGGGGAGCTGTTTTTT
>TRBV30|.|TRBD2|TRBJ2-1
CAFFPLAGSYNEQFF
TGTGCCTTCTTTCCACTAGCGGGGTCCTACAATGAGCAGTTCTTC
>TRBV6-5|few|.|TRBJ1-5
CASSYREGQPQHF
TGTGCCAGCAGTTACAGGGAGGGTCAGCCCCAGCATTTT
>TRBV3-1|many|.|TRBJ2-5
CASSQGSRGGQETQYF
TGTGCCAGCAGCCAAGGAAGTAGGGGCGGCCAAGAGACCCAGTACTTC
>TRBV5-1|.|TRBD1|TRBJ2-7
CASSLEGDRAREQYF
TGCGCCAGCAGCTTGGAGGGGGACAGGGCACGCGAGCAGTACTTC
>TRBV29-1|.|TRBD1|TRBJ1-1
CSVELGQGATEAFF
TGCAGCGTTGAACTGGGACAGGGGGCCACTGAAGCTTTCTTT
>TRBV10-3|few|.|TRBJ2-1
CAISERTPGLDEQFF
TGTGCCATCAGTGAGAGGACGCCAGGGCTAGATGAGCAGTTCTTC
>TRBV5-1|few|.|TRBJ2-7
CASSLAEWSHEQYF
TGCGCCAGCAGCTTGGCCGAGTGGTCTCACGAGCAGTACTTC
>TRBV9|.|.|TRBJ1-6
CASSDPGGHSRSPLHF
TGTGCCAGCAGCGATCCCGGGGGACACTCGAGGTCACCCCTCCACTTT
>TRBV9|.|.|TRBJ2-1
CASNSLLDEQFF
TGTGCCAGTAACAGTTTACTGGATGAGCAGTTCTTC
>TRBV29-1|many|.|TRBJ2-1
CSVEPPGSRLYNEQFF
TGCAGCGTTGAACCCCCTGGTAGCAGGCTCTACAATGAGCAGTTCTTC
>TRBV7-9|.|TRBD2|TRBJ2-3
CASSKLTGTSGRSYPDTQYF
TGTGCCAGCAGTAAATTAACCGGGACTAGCGGGAGGTCTTACCCAGATACGCAGTATTTT
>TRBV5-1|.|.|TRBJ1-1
CASSPIEASTEAFF
TGCGCCAGCAGCCCGATCGAAGCGAGCACTGAAGCTTTCTTT
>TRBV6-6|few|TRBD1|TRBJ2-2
CASSRDRGVGGGELFF
TGTGCCAGCAGCCGTGACAGGGGTGTGGGTGGCGGGGAGCTGTTTTTT
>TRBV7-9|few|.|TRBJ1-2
CASSLEAGLGYTF
TGTGCCAGCAGCTTAGAGGCAGGGCTTGGCTACACCTTC
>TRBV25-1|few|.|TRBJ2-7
CASSMGYYEQYF
TGTGCCAGCAGTATGGGCTACTACGAGCAGTACTTC
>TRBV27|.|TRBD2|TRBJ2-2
CASSSPGLAGATGELFF
TGTGCCAGCAGTTCGCCGGGACTAGCGGGAGCGACCGGGGAGCTGTTTTTT
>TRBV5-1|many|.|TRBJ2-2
CASNLHLVTGGTGELFF
TGCGCCAGCAACCTGCACTTAGTGACAGGTGGGACCGGGGAGCTGTTTTTT
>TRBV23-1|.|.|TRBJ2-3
CASSTREGMGTDTQYF
TGCGCCAGCAGTACCCGAGAGGGGATGGGGACAGATACGCAGTATTTT
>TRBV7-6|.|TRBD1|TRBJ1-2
CASSSFGTGKDGYTF
TGTGCCAGCAGCTCTTTTGGGACAGGGAAGGATGGCTACACCTTC
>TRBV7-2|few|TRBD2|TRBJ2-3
CASSLLGSGVPTDTQYF
TGTGCCAGCAGCTTATTAGGAAGCGGGGTACCCACAGATACGCAGTATTTT
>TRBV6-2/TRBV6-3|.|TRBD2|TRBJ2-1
CASSYGREHYNEQFF
TGTGCCAGCAGTTACGGGCGGGAGCACTACAATGAGCAGTTCTTC
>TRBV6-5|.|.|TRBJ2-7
CASSSHTQASYEQYF
TGTGCCAGCAGTTCCCACACCCAAGCCTCCTACGAGCAGTACTTC
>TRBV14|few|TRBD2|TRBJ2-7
CASSHGRGIYEQYF
TGTGCCAGCAGCCACGGGAGGGGCATCTACGAGCAGTACTTC
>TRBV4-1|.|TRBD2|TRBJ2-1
CASSQATSGGADEQFF
TGCGCCAGCAGCCAAGCGACTAGCGGGGGGGCAGATGAGCAGTTCTTC
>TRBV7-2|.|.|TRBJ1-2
CASSLEVVFRYGYTF
TGTGCCAGCAGCTTAGAGGTTGTCTTCCGGTATGGCTACACCTTC
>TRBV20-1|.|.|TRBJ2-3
CSARRSTSTDTQYF
TGCAGTGCTAGACGGTCTACTAGCACAGATACGCAGTATTTT
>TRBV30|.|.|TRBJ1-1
CAWSSGNLLMHTEAFF
TGTGCCTGGAGTAGTGGAAACCTACTGATGCACACTGAAGCTTTCTTT
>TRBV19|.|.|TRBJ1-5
CASSMSAGWSNQPQHF
TGTGCCAGTAGTATGTCGGCAGGTTGGAGCAATCAGCCCCAGCATTTT
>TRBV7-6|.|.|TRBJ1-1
CASSIRRTNTEAFF
TGTGCCAGCAGCATCAGGAGGACGAACACTGAAGCTTTCTTT
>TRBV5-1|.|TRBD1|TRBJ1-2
CASSSDRVTYGYTF
TGCGCCAGCAGCTCGGACAGGGTCACCTATGGCTACACCTTC
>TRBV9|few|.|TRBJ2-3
CASSVDYGTVTDTQYF
TGTGCCAGCAGCGTAGATTATGGGACTGTCACAGATACGCAGTATTTT
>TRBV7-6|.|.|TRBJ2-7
CASSLGFLGSDEQYF
TGTGCCAGCAGCTTAGGGTTTTTAGGATCCGACGAGCAGTACTTC
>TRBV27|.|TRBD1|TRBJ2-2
CASKQGGTGELFF
TGTGCCAGCAAACAGGGGGGAACCGGGGAGCTGTTTTTT
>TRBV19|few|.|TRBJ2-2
CASSIEGRIRGGELFF
TGTGCCAGTAGTATAGAAGGAAGAATCCGCGGCGGGGAGCTGTTTTTT
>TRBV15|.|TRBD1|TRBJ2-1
CATSEQGQGYNEQFF
TGTGCCACCAGCGAGCAAGGACAGGGCTACAATGAGCAGTTCTTC
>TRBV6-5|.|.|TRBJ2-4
CASSYSSVLAKNIQYF
TGTGCCAGCAGTTACAGTTCAGTTCTAGCCAAAAACATTCAGTACTTC
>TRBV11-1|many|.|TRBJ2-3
CASGGEGLTDTQYF
TGTGCCAGCGGGGGAGAAGGTCTCACAGATACGCAGTATTTT
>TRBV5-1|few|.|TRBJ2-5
CASSLSPSGAETQYF
TGCGCCAGCAGCTTGTCGCCGTCTGGTGCGGAGACCCAGTACTTC
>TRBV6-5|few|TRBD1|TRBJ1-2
CASSYGQGGYGYTF
TGTGCCAGCAGTTACGGACAGGGCGGGTATGGCTACACCTTC
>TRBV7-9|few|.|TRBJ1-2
CASSLPLPGGYTF
TGTGCCAGCAGCTTACCCCTGCCGGGAGGCTACACCTTC
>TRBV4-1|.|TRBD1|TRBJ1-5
CASSKYRDRGSPTAYNQPQHF
TGCGCCAGCAGCAAATACCGGGACAGGGGCTCACCGACCGCCTACAATCAGCCCCAGCATTTT
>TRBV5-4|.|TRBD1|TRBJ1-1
CASSEPDRRNTEAFF
TGTGCCAGCAGCGAACCGGACAGGCGGAACACTGAAGCTTTCTTT
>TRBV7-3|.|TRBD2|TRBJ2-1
CASSHLGLAAYNEQFF
TGTGCCAGCAGCCACCTTGGGCTAGCGGCCTACAATGAGCAGTTCTTC
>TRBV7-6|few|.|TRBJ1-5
CASSYTRVQCNQPQHF
TGTGCCAGCAGCTACACAAGGGTCCAATGCAATCAGCCCCAGCATTTT
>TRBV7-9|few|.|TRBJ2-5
CASEPVVFKTQYF
TGTGCCAGCGAGCCAGTGGTGTTTAAGACCCAGTACTTC
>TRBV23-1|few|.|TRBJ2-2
CARSGGQRGRNTGELFF
TGCGCCAGGAGCGGGGGACAGCGGGGACGTAACACCGGGGAGCTGTTTTTT
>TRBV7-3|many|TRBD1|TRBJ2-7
CASSLYRGDEQYF
TGTGCCAGCAGCTTATACAGGGGCGACGAGCAGTACTTC